The next 17 T cell receptor beta chains were all read from a single sample in a study of pediatric ulcerative colitis. Rectal tissue came from one to two pinch biopsies taken at colonoscopy. TCRdb's table, derived via immunoSEQ multiplex PCR, lists solely in-frame clones and lacks some. Here the sample spans tens of thousands of clones, approximately 71% being singletons. Material for sequencing was gut tissue. The receptors originated from a boy aged 5-17 years with severe ulcerative colitis.

The J gene is TRBJ2-7, the V gene TRBV19; 9 bases fit TRBD2. After removal of 5 bases from V and 2 bases from J, the junction contained 13 bases not matched to a gene. This CDR3 has 17 amino acids. Germline V gene lookup returns CDR1 LNHDA and CDR2 SQIVND (reference sequence). The DNA for the CDR3 is TGTGCCAGTAGTGGCCCTTCCTTAGCGGGAGTTACCTACGAGCAGTACTTC. This codes for CASSGPSLAGVTYEQYF.

The chain couples TRBV9 to TRBJ2-7, with D perhaps TRBD2 (5 bases). Per germline, CDR1 SGDLS and CDR2 YYNGEE. The CDR3 has 14 amino acids. Trimming stripped 2 bases from V and 1 base from J, with 10 bases between. The CDR3 coding sequence is TGTGCCAGCAGCGTCGGGGTGGGGTCCTACGAGCAGTACTTC. Translated: CASSVGVGSYEQYF.

V usage is TRBV5-3 and J usage is TRBJ1-3; D is unclear. TRBV5-3 counts as an open reading frame of uncertain function. The CDR3 has 17 amino acids. The germline V and J ends were trimmed by 1 base and 0 bases, with 14 bases remaining between them. This CDR3 is CARSLISRTPSGNTIYF. As DNA, the CDR3 is TGTGCCAGAAGCTTGATATCCAGGACCCCCTCTGGAAACACCATATATTTT.

The chain links TRBV5-6 to TRBJ2-7, with TRBD1 as a possible D gene (6 bases). This CDR3 region has 14 residues. CDR1 and CDR2 (germline): SGHDT, YYEEEE. Trimming took off 0 bases at V and 0 bases at J, with 7 bases between the two ends. CDR3 coding DNA: TGTGCCAGCAGCTTGGGGACAGCCTCCTACGAGCAGTACTTC. Translation gives CASSLGTASYEQYF.

This chain joins TRBV7-3 and TRBJ2-1, with 7 bases matching TRBD1. The germline V gene encodes CDR1 SGHTA and CDR2 FQGTGA. Unmatched junction bases numbered 8, after V lost 5 bases and J lost 7 bases. The CDR3 has 14 residues. The CDR3 is CASSEQGEGNEQFF. The CDR3 nucleotides are TGTGCCAGCAGCGAGCAGGGGGAAGGAAATGAGCAGTTCTTC.

The chain has TRBV7-2 and TRBJ1-2; perhaps TRBD1 as D (5 bases). Germline lookup yields CDR1 SGHTA and CDR2 FQGNSA. The CDR3 totals 16 residues. The germline V and J ends were trimmed by 1 base and 2 bases, with 14 bases remaining between them. CDR3 protein: CASSLEPFRGNYGYTF. For the CDR3, the DNA is TGTGCCAGCAGCTTAGAGCCCTTCCGGGGGAACTATGGCTACACCTTC.

This clone was detected only a few times. V gene TRBV19 combines with J gene TRBJ1-5, with TRBD1 as a possible D gene (5 bases). V lost 10 bases to trimming and J lost 4 bases, with 20 bases between them. This CDR3 region has 15 residues. Germline lookup yields CDR1 LNHDA and CDR2 SQIVND (reference sequence). CDR3: CATNEAGSPNQPQHF. The CDR3 DNA is TGTGCCACTAATGAGGCAGGGTCTCCAAATCAGCCCCAGCATTTT.

The CDR3 spells CASSSNDRGEGYTF. The CDR3 bases are TGTGCCAGCAGCTCGAACGACAGGGGGGAAGGCTACACCTTC. V gene TRBV7-9 combines with J gene TRBJ1-2; 9 bases line up with TRBD1. Trimming removed 4 bases from V and 8 bases from J; junction bases left unmatched: 8. The CDR3 has 14 amino acids. CDR1 is SEHNR, CDR2 FQNEAQ, per germline (reference sequence).

The V call is TRBV14, the J call TRBJ1-1; no reliable D call. CDR3 length equals 13 residues. Trimming stripped 0 bases from V and 10 bases from J, with 12 bases between. CDR1 is SGHDN, CDR2 FVKESK, per germline. CDR3 DNA sequence: TGTGCCAGCAGCCAAGATCTCCGCTGGAGAGCTTTCTTT. This encodes CASSQDLRWRAFF.

This clone showed up just a few times. The same CDR3 arises from other DNA sequences in this sample as well. This chain joins TRBV6-4 and TRBJ2-1; 9 bases match TRBD2. Germline-derived CDR1 and CDR2 are MRHNA and SNTAGT. Trimming removed 0 bases from V and 3 bases from J; junction bases left unmatched: 0. This CDR3 comprises 15 residues. CDR3 DNA: TGTGCCAGCAGTGACTCTAGCGGGAGCTACAATGAGCAGTTCTTC. Amino acids: CASSDSSGSYNEQFF.

The genes are TRBV5-1 and TRBJ2-3; TRBD2 matches 16 bases. CDR1 is SGHRS and CDR2 is YFSETQ in the germline V gene. The CDR3 is made up of 18 amino acids. The junction had 7 bases not matched to a gene; V was cut back by 0 bases and J by 6 bases. The CDR3 is CASSLAGTSGRAADTQYF. The CDR3 coding sequence is TGCGCCAGCAGCTTGGCCGGGACTAGCGGGAGGGCCGCGGATACGCAGTATTTT.

V gene TRBV21-1 combines with J gene TRBJ2-7; the table's D gene call, TRBD2, was not cross checked with the DNA. TRBV21-1 represents a pseudogene. The length of the CDR3 is 16 residues. In nucleotides, the CDR3 is TGTGCCAGCAGCAAAGAAGGAAGCGGGAGCTCCTACGAGCAGTACTTC. This sequence encodes CASSKEGSGSSYEQYF.

The chain carries TRBV29-1 and TRBJ1-1; possible D gene TRBD1, 5 bases. Per germline, CDR1 SQVTM and CDR2 ANQGSEA. The CDR3 extends over 14 amino acids. V was cut by 5 bases and J by 5 bases, with 18 bases left in between. CDR3 sequence reads: CSVPRDGGRTEAFF. CDR3 DNA: TGCAGCGTTCCCCGAGACGGGGGTAGGACTGAAGCTTTCTTT.

This clone appeared a few times. This rearrangement joins TRBV11-2 to TRBJ2-1; no clear D. V lost 0 bases and J 0 bases, leaving 12 bases between the germline ends. CDR3 length: 17 amino acids. Per germline, CDR1 SGHAT and CDR2 FQNNGV. CDR3 coding DNA: TGTGCCAGCAGCTTAGACCGGTGGGCGTTCTCCTACAATGAGCAGTTCTTC. Its translation: CASSLDRWAFSYNEQFF.

The chain uses TRBV19 and TRBJ2-7, with D perhaps given as TRBD1 or TRBD2 (5 bases each). From germline, CDR1 is LNHDA and CDR2 SQIVND (reference sequence). The CDR3 runs to 17 residues. Trimming shortened V by 3 bases and J by 2 bases, and 20 bases separated the two germline ends. CDR3 DNA: TGTGCCAGTAGTATGGGACCATGCCAGGCACTTACCTACGAGCAGTACTTC. It encodes CASSMGPCQALTYEQYF.

Only a few counts were recorded for this clone. The chain joins TRBV19 to TRBJ1-2; tentative D call: TRBD1 (6 bases). Germline V gene lookup returns CDR1 LNHDA and CDR2 SQIVND (reference sequence). The V end was cut by 2 bases, the J end by 10 bases, with 8 bases between. This CDR3 is built from 11 residues. The CDR3 coding sequence is TGTGCCAGTAGTATATCAGGGGTCTACACCTTC. Translation: CASSISGVYTF.

This chain connects TRBV16 to TRBJ1-5, with D possibly being TRBD1 (5 bases). The V and J ends lost 7 bases and 7 bases respectively, with 20 bases between them. Germline V gene sequence: CDR1 KGHSY, CDR2 FQNENV. The CDR3 consists of 15 residues. The CDR3 DNA reads as TGTGCCAGCAACACGCAGGGCCAGGGAGGCCAGCCCCAGCATTTT. Translating it yields CASNTQGQGGQPQHF. The variable domain in full, with the rest retrieved from reference TRBV16 and TRBJ1-5, is GEEVAQTPKHLVRGEGQKAKLYCAPIKGHSYVFWYQQVLKNEFKFLISFQNENVFDETGMPKERFSAKCLPNSPCSLEIQATKLEDSAVYFCASNTQGQGGQPQHFGDGTRLSIL.